The source of this T cell receptor (beta chain) is a study of technical replicates of blood from several donors. Here immunoSEQ multiplex PCR was the method, and the copy in TCRdb shows in-frame clones only, minus some. The sample has approximately 81,000 clones; approximately 75% are singletons. Germline-derived CDR1 and CDR2 are LNHNV and YYDKDF (reference sequence). This CDR3 has 14 amino acids. Trimming shortened V by 0 bases and J by 1 base, and 7 bases separated the two germline ends. The chain links TRBV15 to TRBJ2-7; possible D gene TRBD1, 5 bases. The TCR originated in a human donor in good health. Some clones in this sample may be carry-over from other donors' samples. The sequenced material came from PBMCs. The DNA for the CDR3 is TGTGCCACCAGCAGAGATCCAGGGTCCTACGAGCAGTACTTC. It translates to CATSRDPGSYEQYF.